The entry that follows covers one TCR beta chain sequence. Its specificity is not known. The data were obtained in a study of response to subunit inactivated influenza vaccine. Study outcomes and limitations: Few new T cells, the authors suggested, are recruited by each seasonal influenza vaccination.

The CDR3 has 17 amino acids. The germline V gene has CDR1 MDHEN and CDR2 SYDVKM. Trimming stripped 2 bases from V and 2 bases from J, with 16 bases between. One entry per CDR3 protein results from TCRdb running MiXCR on the RT-PCR reads. The sample carries around 540,000 distinct CDR3 sequences, about 10% recorded once. This rearrangement joins TRBV28 to TRBJ1-5, with no clear D. This receptor was taken from a man aged 50 to 60 who received an inactivated influenza vaccine. The material sequenced was PBMCs from blood, taken on the day of vaccination. This chain's CDR3 is CASSLKFGWAGNQPQHF. The DNA of the CDR3 is TGTGCCAGCAGTTTAAAATTCGGGTGGGCCGGCAATCAGCCCCAGCATTTT.